Listed here is a single T cell receptor beta chain. Its binding antigen is unknown. Base qualities are not recorded, but no much larger clone differs from it by a single base. The sample is drawn from a study of blood T cell repertoires in COVID-19 (dated by TCRdb to the early 2020s). Some background on the complete study: Samples from collaborators originated in the United States, Italy and Spain and spanned both the acute and convalescent phases of COVID-19. The material from the prospective study consisted of cDNA or gDNA derived from T cells, B-cell-depleted T cells, or PBMCs. Subjects who had been exposed to COVID-19, were actively infected with it, or had recovered from it provided the deeply sampled blood TCRbeta repertoires that made up the dataset. The repertoires were made available in a free public database intended to serve as a resource for research on the immune response to SARS-CoV-2. The samples were drawn from two sources: the first 160 participants of the ongoing ImmuneRACE study, and over 1,000 subjects contributed by 6 global collaborators. Where available, HLA class I and class II types were obtained from metadata supplied by the sample provider rather than from assay-based typing. Sample metadata almost always included a de-identified subject ID, COVID-19 status, age in years and sex.

Whole blood was collected in K2EDTA tubes by collaborating institutions according to the institutions' own protocols. For TCRbeta analysis, collaborator samples were shipped as frozen whole blood, as isolated PBMCs, or as DNA extracted from either sample type. Measured from the cysteine to the phenylalanine, the CDR3 is 15 residues long. Only the CDR3 part of the read is kept: 45 bases, read in frame from the first base. Cut back by 1 base and 1 base, the V and J ends lie 8 bases apart. CDR1 and CDR2 (SGHTA, FQGNSA) derive from the germline V gene. Broader findings and caveats from the paper: The quantity of clinical and demographic metadata differed by source and by participant and was supplied without curation.

TCRbeta CDR3 regions were amplified from genomic DNA using the immunoSEQ Assay, a bias-controlled multiplex PCR. The paper's processing steps were these. Nucleated cell counts per sample were estimated from amplification of reference gene primers within the assay. Sequence reads were collapsed and filtered to measure the absolute abundance of every unique TCRbeta CDR3 rearrangement. Productive Simpson clonality was computed per sample as the square root of Simpson's diversity index over productive rearrangements. The source is immuneACCESS, and TCRdb retained only in-frame sequences with V and J called. Part of the clones is not carried over; for the studies checked, unresolved V genes explain less than half of this, and the remainder is unexplained. Clone size and V and J calls were adopted from that table, with D and trimming inferred from the DNA. Present in this sample are about 140,000 clones, roughly 87% of which were seen just once. About 1.5% of the sample comes from the top ten.

The chain was built from TRBV7-2 and TRBJ2-1; the best D guess is TRBD2, with 6 bases matching. Material: peripheral blood. The clonotype originates from a human donor in a cohort sampled during active COVID-19. In nucleotide form, the sequence is TGTGCCAGCAGCTTAGGAGGAGGGTCCTACAATGAGCAGTTCTTC. Its amino acids are CASSLGGGSYNEQFF.